The 17 T cell receptor beta chains presented below share a single source sample, sequenced in a study of blood T cell repertoires in COVID-19. Measured with immunoSEQ multiplex PCR; TCRdb has only the in-frame clones, and not every one. The data contain 220,000 or so clones, approximately 78% of them singletons. Sequenced: peripheral blood. The receptors were gathered from a woman older than 75 with COVID-19, enrolled during active disease.

The J gene is TRBJ1-4, the V gene TRBV30, with 8 bases matching TRBD1. CDR1 and CDR2 from the germline V gene are GTSNPN and SVGIG (reference sequence). The CDR3 totals 16 residues. V gave up 2 bases and J gave up 2 bases; unmatched junction bases: 7. CDR3 amino acids: CAWSRQYRGTNEKLFF. The CDR3 coding sequence is TGTGCCTGGAGTCGGCAATACAGGGGGACTAATGAAAAACTGTTTTTT.

The chain combines TRBV28 with TRBJ1-1; TRBD1 is a possible D gene (6 bases). This CDR3 has 15 residues. The germline V and J ends were trimmed by 5 bases and 4 bases, with 17 bases remaining between them. Germline loops: CDR1 MDHEN, CDR2 SYDVKM. CDR3 amino acids: CASSLPQGRGTEAFF. The DNA of the CDR3 is TGTGCCAGCAGTCTACCCCAGGGGAGAGGCACTGAAGCTTTCTTT.

V usage is TRBV4-1 and J usage is TRBJ1-5; TRBD1 matches at 7 bases. The CDR3 runs to 18 residues. Losses at the gene ends were 3 bases for V and 0 bases for J; bases not matched to a gene: 11. Germline V gene sequence: CDR1 MGHRA, CDR2 YSYEKL. CDR3 DNA: TGCGCCAGCAGCCAGCCGGGACAGAGACTTTATAGCAATCAGCCCCAGCATTTT. Its protein is CASSQPGQRLYSNQPQHF.

The chain carries TRBV28 and TRBJ2-7; 11 bases are a match to TRBD2. Germline V gives CDR1 MDHEN, CDR2 SYDVKM. With 9 bases clipped from V and 7 bases from J, the junction kept 8 bases outside the gene matches. CDR3 length: 13 amino acids. CDR3 amino acids: CASASGRLWEQYF. DNA for the CDR3: TGTGCCAGTGCTAGCGGGAGGTTGTGGGAGCAGTACTTC.

The V gene is TRBV6-2 or TRBV6-3, the J gene TRBJ2-5; possibly TRBD1 for D (6 bases). The CDR3 is made up of 14 amino acids. V dropped 6 bases and J dropped 3 bases, with 14 bases sitting between them. Germline V lookup: CDR1 MNHEY, CDR2 SVGEGT. The CDR3 sequence is CASRPTGTKETQYF. Here the CDR3 DNA reads TGTGCCAGCAGGCCTACCGGGACAAAAGAGACCCAGTACTTC.

This clone was counted once. The chain links TRBV30 to TRBJ1-4, with D possibly matching TRBD1 (5 bases). Germline V gene data show CDR1 as GTSNPN and CDR2 as SVGIG (reference sequence). The CDR3 loop spans 13 amino acids. Trimming shortened V by 3 bases and J by 7 bases, and 12 bases separated the two germline ends. In DNA, the CDR3 is TGTGCCTGGAGAAGGGGCGCGACTGAAAAACTGTTTTTT. This codes for CAWRRGATEKLFF.

This chain links TRBV3-1 (or the pseudogene TRBV3-2) with TRBJ1-3; TRBD1 agrees at 8 bases. With V trimmed by 1 base and J by 0 bases, 5 bases remained unmatched. The CDR3 consists of 17 residues. In germline, CDR1 is LGHDT, CDR2 YNNKEL (reference sequence). DNA for the CDR3: TGTGCCAGCAGCCAAGGGAGGACAGGGAACTCTGGAAACACCATATATTTT. Translated, it gives CASSQGRTGNSGNTIYF.

The rearrangement links TRBV5-6 to TRBJ2-3; the match to TRBD2 covers 10 bases. V was clipped by 0 bases and J by 6 bases; unmatched bases: 1. This CDR3 spans 14 amino acids. Germline V gene sequence: CDR1 SGHDT, CDR2 YYEEEE. The CDR3, as DNA: TGTGCCAGCAGCTTGGGGGGACTAGCGGATACGCAGTATTTT. This codes for CASSLGGLADTQYF.

The chain joins TRBV6-5 to TRBJ2-7; no reliable D call. CDR3 length equals 13 residues. The V gene lost 6 bases and the J gene lost 2 bases, with 11 bases spanning the gap. The germline V gene encodes CDR1 MNHEY and CDR2 SVGAGI. The CDR3 spells CASSQVRTYEQYF. For the CDR3, the DNA is TGTGCCAGCAGCCAGGTTAGAACCTACGAGCAGTACTTC.

The rearrangement uses TRBV4-2 and TRBJ2-5; possible D gene TRBD2, 5 bases. V was cut by 0 bases and J by 7 bases, with 9 bases left in between. Per germline, CDR1 LGHNA and CDR2 YNFKEQ. The CDR3 sequence is 13 residues long. The CDR3 sequence: CASSQELAGTQYF. The CDR3 DNA sequence: TGTGCCAGCAGCCAAGAGCTAGCTGGGACCCAGTACTTC.

The chain carries TRBV6-5 and TRBJ2-7; 9 bases line up with TRBD2. V shed 7 bases and J 1 base; nucleotides not matched to a gene: 8. The germline CDR1 and CDR2 sequences are MNHEY and SVGAGI. This CDR3 region has 15 residues. CDR3 bases: TGTGCCAGCACTATCGGACTAGCGCTTTCCTACGAGCAGTACTTC. Translation gives CASTIGLALSYEQYF.

This clone was counted ten times or more. The rearrangement links TRBV19 to TRBJ1-1; D unclear. V was shortened by 6 bases and J by 2 bases, with 13 bases between the two germline ends. This CDR3 region has 14 residues. Germline values: CDR1 LNHDA, CDR2 SQIVND (reference sequence). CDR3 DNA: TGTGCCAGTAGCTACATCGGACTCAACACTGAAGCTTTCTTT. Translating it yields CASSYIGLNTEAFF.

This clone was counted only a few times. The genes are TRBV7-2 and TRBJ2-1, with D perhaps TRBD2 (6 bases). Per germline, CDR1 SGHTA and CDR2 FQGNSA. V shed 0 bases and J shed 8 bases, with 14 bases lying between them. The CDR3 loop spans 15 amino acids. This CDR3 reads CASSLAGGPLDEQFF. CDR3 DNA sequence: TGTGCCAGCAGCTTAGCGGGAGGACCTCTCGATGAGCAGTTCTTC.

The genes are TRBV7-2 and TRBJ1-2, with D hard to call. Germline V gene lookup returns CDR1 SGHTA and CDR2 FQGNSA. Deletions cut 3 bases from V and 4 bases from J, with 15 bases between. CDR3 length: 15 amino acids. Written as DNA, the CDR3 is TGTGCCAGCAGCTTCCCCGGAGGGCGCTTCTATGGCTACACCTTC. Translation: CASSFPGGRFYGYTF. Based on the CDR3 plus reference TRBV7-2 and TRBJ1-2, the full variable domain is GAGVSQSPSNKVTEKGKDVELRCDPISGHTALYWYRQSLGQGLEFLIYFQGNSAPDKSGLPSDRFSAERTGGSVSTLTIQRTQQEDSAVYLCASSFPGGRFYGYTFGSGTRLTVV.

The V and J genes are TRBV29-1 and TRBJ2-6; no firm D call. The CDR3 length is 14 residues. Trimming took 1 base from V and 2 from J, leaving 6 bases between them. In germline, CDR1 is SQVTM, CDR2 ANQGSEA. The CDR3, as DNA: TGCAGCGTTGAAGGGCCACCTGGGGCCAACGTCCTGACTTTC. This translates into CSVEGPPGANVLTF.

This clone was counted between two and nine times. The chain uses TRBV28 and TRBJ1-2; D is unresolved. The V and J ends lost 3 bases and 1 base respectively, with 6 bases between them. CDR1 and CDR2 (germline): MDHEN, SYDVKM. The CDR3 covers 13 residues. The CDR3 bases are TGTGCCAGCAGTTTTGACATTAACTATGGCTACACCTTC. This codes for CASSFDINYGYTF.

The chain carries TRBV19 and TRBJ1-2; the match to TRBD1 covers 9 bases. V lost 2 bases, J lost 2 bases, and 3 bases stayed unmatched. Germline assignment: CDR1 LNHDA and CDR2 SQIVND (reference sequence). CDR3 length equals 15 residues. Written as DNA, the CDR3 is TGTGCCAGTAGTATACGGACAGGGGTCAACTATGGCTACACCTTC. Protein product: CASSIRTGVNYGYTF.